One and the same sample provided the 29 T cell receptor beta chains below, sequenced in a study of control samples from healthy donors and cancer patients. Sequenced by immunoSEQ multiplex PCR; TCRdb stores in-frame clones only, minus some. This sample has approximately 87,000 clones, with 91% found just once. The sequenced material came from blood. The receptors were gathered from a man aged 50-59 years in good health.

The chain links TRBV25-1 to TRBJ2-2; maybe TRBD2 (5 bases). Germline loops: CDR1 MGHDK, CDR2 SYGVNS. V shed 4 bases and J shed 0 bases, with 12 bases lying between them. There are 16 residues in the CDR3. In nucleotides, the CDR3 is TGTGCCAGCAGTGGGACCCGGGGATCGAACACCGGGGAGCTGTTTTTT. It encodes CASSGTRGSNTGELFF. Drawing the rest from reference TRBV25-1 and TRBJ2-2, the complete variable domain is EADIYQTPRYLVIGTGKKITLECSQTMGHDKMYWYQQDPGMELHLIHYSYGVNSTEKGDLSSESTVSRIRTEHFPLTLESARPSHTSQYLCASSGTRGSNTGELFFGEGSRLTVL.

This clone was counted between two and nine times. The V gene is TRBV5-6, the J gene TRBJ2-7; 9 nucleotides align to TRBD1. Germline trimming cut 4 bases from V and 3 bases from J; bases unmatched to any gene: 5. The CDR3 extends over 14 amino acids. Germline values: CDR1 SGHDT, CDR2 YYEEEE. CDR3 DNA: TGTGCCAGCAGCACCGGGACAGGGCGCTACGAGCAGTACTTC. Amino acid sequence: CASSTGTGRYEQYF.

The J gene is TRBJ1-2, the V gene TRBV2; D call uncertain. CDR1 SNHLY and CDR2 FYNNEI come from the germline V gene. The CDR3 totals 13 residues. V dropped 9 bases and J dropped 8 bases, with 19 bases sitting between them. DNA for the CDR3: TGTGCCAGACGAGGTTTGGACCGAGTCGGCTACACCTTC. Encoded protein: CARRGLDRVGYTF.

The genes are TRBV9 and TRBJ1-2; 8 positions agree with TRBD1. This CDR3 region has 15 residues. Per the germline V gene, CDR1 is SGDLS and CDR2 is YYNGEE. With 0 bases clipped from V and 10 bases from J, the junction kept 11 bases outside the gene matches. The CDR3 is CASSVGPSDRETYTF. Here the CDR3 DNA reads TGTGCCAGCAGCGTAGGACCCTCGGACAGGGAGACCTACACCTTC.

The DNA for the CDR3 is TGTGCCAGCAGCCTCTGGGGGGTAGGAAACACCATATATTTT. Protein product: CASSLWGVGNTIYF. This chain uses TRBV11-2 with TRBJ1-3; D perhaps matches TRBD1 (5 bases). CDR1 SGHAT and CDR2 FQNNGV come from the germline V gene. V lost 5 bases to trimming and J lost 4 bases, with 12 bases between them. CDR3 length: 14 residues. Looking up the rest from reference TRBV11-2 and TRBJ1-3 gives the full variable domain: EAGVAQSPRYKIIEKRQSVAFWCNPISGHATLYWYQQILGQGPKLLIQFQNNGVVDDSQLPKDRFSAERLKGVDSTLKIQPAKLEDSAVYLCASSLWGVGNTIYFGEGSWLTVV.

The chain uses TRBV5-6 and TRBJ1-6; D is possibly TRBD1 (6 bases). The ends were cut back, 0 bases at V and 10 bases at J, with 20 bases in the middle. The germline V gene has CDR1 SGHDT and CDR2 YYEEEE. The CDR3 spans 17 residues. The CDR3 DNA reads TGTGCCAGCAGCTTGGGACAGGACAGTTTTGGGGGGTCACCCCTCCACTTT. Translated: CASSLGQDSFGGSPLHF. The variable domain in full, completed from reference TRBV5-6 and TRBJ1-6, reads DAGVTQSPTHLIKTRGQQVTLRCSPKSGHDTVSWYQQALGQGPQFIFQYYEEEERQRGNFPDRFSGHQFPNYSSELNVNALLLGDSALYLCASSLGQDSFGGSPLHFGNGTRLTVT.

V is TRBV7-2 and J is TRBJ1-1; D is unclear. Germline loops: CDR1 SGHTA, CDR2 FQGNSA. Trimming cost V 2 bases and J 9 bases, with 13 bases left between them. The CDR3 runs 13 residues. This chain's CDR3 is CASSLNLNSKAFF. The DNA of the CDR3 is TGTGCCAGCAGCTTAAATCTTAATTCGAAAGCTTTCTTT.

This clone occurred once. The chain recombines TRBV19 with TRBJ2-7, with a possible D match to TRBD2 (5 bases). The CDR3 spans 14 residues. The germline CDR1 and CDR2 sequences are LNHDA and SQIVND (reference sequence). The V end lost 5 bases, the J end lost 8 bases, and 19 bases lay between the germline ends. The CDR3 bases are TGTGCCAGTAGTTCAGACGGGATACCTAAGAAGCAGTACTTC. It encodes CASSSDGIPKKQYF.

The V and J genes are TRBV19 and TRBJ1-2; no reliable D call. Trimming removed 4 bases from V and 5 bases from J, with 5 bases in between. In germline, CDR1 is LNHDA, CDR2 SQIVND (reference sequence). The CDR3 is made up of 11 amino acids. CDR3 bases: TGTGCCAGTAGTACCCCGTATGGCTACACCTTC. Translation gives CASSTPYGYTF.

The chain is built from TRBV27 and TRBJ2-3; D gene ambiguous. With 2 bases removed from V and 1 base from J, the gap between germline ends came to 7 bases. The CDR3 spans 14 residues. Per the germline V gene, CDR1 is MNHEY and CDR2 is SMNVEV (reference sequence). CDR3 region: CASSLVAGTDTQYF. DNA for the CDR3: TGTGCCAGCAGTTTAGTGGCAGGCACAGATACGCAGTATTTT.

The rearrangement links TRBV18 to TRBJ2-1; 9 bases map to TRBD2. Germline V gene data show CDR1 as KGHSH and CDR2 as LQKENI. V was clipped by 2 bases and J by 7 bases; unmatched bases: 6. CDR3 length: 15 residues. The CDR3: CASSPKAGGRNEQFF. The CDR3 DNA sequence: TGTGCCAGCTCACCAAAAGCGGGGGGCCGGAATGAGCAGTTCTTC.

This chain joins TRBV6-6 and TRBJ1-1, with unresolved D. Trimming left V 2 bases short and J 5 bases short, with 12 bases between. Germline assignment: CDR1 MNHNY and CDR2 SVGAGI (reference sequence). The CDR3 extends over 14 amino acids. The CDR3 DNA reads TGTGCCAGCAGTTACAGGAGAGAAGTTACTGAAGCTTTCTTT. Its translation: CASSYRREVTEAFF.

The gene calls are TRBV7-2 and TRBJ2-7, with TRBD2 matching 11 bases. The CDR3 covers 16 residues. Germline assignment: CDR1 SGHTA and CDR2 FQGNSA. Losses at the gene ends were 5 bases for V and 2 bases for J; bases not matched to a gene: 8. The CDR3 nucleotides read TGTGCCAGCAGCCGTCCACTAGCGGGGGCCACCTACGAGCAGTACTTC. It specifies CASSRPLAGATYEQYF.

The CDR3 loop is CASGEGLAGYEQYF. In DNA form, the CDR3 reads TGCGCCAGCGGGGAGGGACTAGCGGGCTACGAGCAGTACTTC. The chain links TRBV5-1 to TRBJ2-7, with 12 bases that match TRBD2. V gave up 7 bases and J gave up 3 bases; unmatched junction bases: 5. Germline values: CDR1 SGHRS, CDR2 YFSETQ. This CDR3 comprises 14 residues.

J is TRBJ1-5 and V is TRBV2; a weak D match, TRBD1 (5 bases). This CDR3 comprises 15 residues. In germline, CDR1 is SNHLY, CDR2 FYNNEI. The V end was cut by 5 bases, the J end by 6 bases, with 17 bases between. CDR3 protein: CASSPSRQGLQPQHF. For the CDR3, the DNA is TGTGCCAGCAGTCCCAGCCGCCAGGGCCTTCAGCCCCAGCATTTT.

This clone was seen more than once but under ten times. The V call is TRBV11-3, the J call TRBJ1-1, with D perhaps matching TRBD1 (6 bases). The CDR3 consists of 13 residues. Germline CDR1 reads SGHNT; CDR2 reads YENEEA. Trimming removed 4 bases from V and 1 base from J, with 7 bases in between. In DNA, the CDR3 is TGTGCCAGCAGCTGGACAGCGAACACTGAAGCTTTCTTT. Residues: CASSWTANTEAFF.

This chain joins TRBV21-1 and TRBJ1-6; TRBD1 was called by the table and not checked on the DNA. TRBV21-1 corresponds to a pseudogene. The CDR3 is 14 amino acids. In DNA, the CDR3 is TGTGCCACCCTCTTAGGGGACTATAATTCACCCCTCCACTTT. Its protein is CATLLGDYNSPLHF.

The chain employs TRBV5-1 and TRBJ2-7; tentatively, D is TRBD2 (5 bases). The CDR3 length is 12 residues. Deletions cut 1 base from V and 7 bases from J, with 9 bases between. Germline V CDR1 and CDR2: SGHRS, YFSETQ. Here the CDR3 reads CASSLTGGEQYF. The CDR3 DNA reads as TGCGCCAGCAGCTTGACCGGCGGGGAGCAGTACTTC.

This clone was detected only once. The gene calls are TRBV24-1 and TRBJ1-2; possibly TRBD1 for D (5 bases). V dropped 10 bases and J dropped 4 bases, with 15 bases sitting between them. Germline lookup yields CDR1 KGHDR and CDR2 SFDVKD. The CDR3 covers 13 residues. In nucleotides, the CDR3 is TGTGCCACAACCATAAGGGGCCGCTATGGCTACACCTTC. Translating gives CATTIRGRYGYTF.

The chain employs TRBV5-1 and TRBJ1-1, with TRBD1 matching 8 bases. The CDR3 is 13 amino acids. CDR1 is SGHRS, CDR2 YFSETQ, per germline. V was pared by 0 bases and J by 10 bases, with 5 bases of the junction left unmatched. The CDR3 region is CASSLDRGRAAFF. The CDR3 region has the DNA TGCGCCAGCAGCTTGGACAGGGGGAGAGCAGCTTTCTTT.

The DNA of the CDR3 is TGTGCCAGCAGATCAGGTGAAGCTTTCTTT. It encodes CASRSGEAFF. The rearrangement joins TRBV6-6 to TRBJ1-1, with unresolved D. Germline V gene sequence: CDR1 MNHNY, CDR2 SVGAGI (reference sequence). CDR3 length: 10 residues. V was shortened by 6 bases and J by 7 bases, with 6 bases between the two germline ends.

J is TRBJ1-6 and V is TRBV5-1; no definite D call. The CDR3 contains 15 residues. Germline CDR1 is SGHRS and CDR2 is YFSETQ. V was clipped by 7 bases and J by 0 bases, with 11 bases between them. The CDR3 nucleotides read TGCGCCAGCGGTGATCAGAGCTCCTATAATTCACCCCTCCACTTT. It specifies CASGDQSSYNSPLHF.

The V call is TRBV6-6, the J call TRBJ1-4; TRBD1 agrees at 9 bases. The CDR3 runs to 14 residues. Germline lookup yields CDR1 MNHNY and CDR2 SVGAGI (reference sequence). Trimming at V came to 6 bases and at J to 7 bases, leaving 6 bases not matched to a gene. This chain's CDR3 is CASSPRTGVEKLFF. The CDR3 nucleotides read TGTGCCAGCAGCCCCAGGACAGGGGTTGAAAAACTGTTTTTT.

V usage is TRBV3-1 (or the pseudogene TRBV3-2) and J usage is TRBJ2-2; no reliable D call. The CDR3 has 15 residues. V shed 0 bases and J shed 5 bases, with 10 bases lying between them. Germline V gene lookup returns CDR1 LGHDT and CDR2 YNNKEL (reference sequence). This chain's CDR3 is CASSQDPAYTGELFF. CDR3 sequence (DNA): TGTGCCAGCAGCCAAGATCCCGCGTATACCGGGGAGCTGTTTTTT.

This clone was seen a few times. This chain uses TRBV2 with TRBJ2-7, with D tentatively TRBD1 (5 bases). This CDR3 contains 13 residues. CDR1 and CDR2 from the germline V gene are SNHLY and FYNNEI. The V end was cut by 6 bases, the J end by 7 bases, with 16 bases between. CDR3: CASRRAGFGEQYF. In DNA, the CDR3 is TGTGCCAGCAGGCGAGCAGGGTTTGGGGAGCAGTACTTC.

This rearrangement joins TRBV12-3 or TRBV12-4 to TRBJ1-2, with a tentative D call TRBD1 (6 bases). The V and J ends lost 6 bases and 7 bases respectively, with 12 bases between them. This CDR3 has 12 amino acids. The CDR3 spells CASSITGSGYTF. CDR3 nucleotide sequence: TGTGCCAGCAGCATAACAGGGTCTGGCTACACCTTC.

The CDR3 here is CASRRTGYNQPQHF. For the CDR3, the DNA is TGTGCCAGCAGGAGGACAGGGTACAATCAGCCCCAGCATTTT. The rearrangement uses TRBV6-5 and TRBJ1-5; 8 positions match TRBD1. Germline CDR1 is MNHEY and CDR2 is SVGAGI. The length of the CDR3 is 14 residues. V lost 6 bases to trimming and J lost 3 bases; unmatched junction nucleotides: 4.

The rearrangement joins TRBV2 to TRBJ1-1; D possibly corresponds to TRBD1 (5 bases). The germline V and J ends were trimmed by 2 bases and 5 bases, with 12 bases remaining between them. CDR1 and CDR2 (germline): SNHLY, FYNNEI. The CDR3 has 14 residues. CDR3 DNA: TGTGCCAGCAGTGAAAACAGGTTCCGAACTGAAGCTTTCTTT. It yields the protein CASSENRFRTEAFF.

The chain links TRBV5-1 to TRBJ1-4, with D perhaps TRBD1 (5 bases). There are 15 residues in the CDR3. V lost 4 bases to trimming and J lost 5 bases, with 15 bases between them. CDR1 and CDR2 from the germline V gene are SGHRS and YFSETQ. CDR3 amino acids: CASSANGDLNEKLFF. CDR3 nucleotides: TGCGCCAGCAGCGCGAACGGGGACCTAAATGAAAAACTGTTTTTT.